Sequencing of this T cell receptor beta chain was carried out in a study of blood T cell repertoires in COVID-19. Study-level information: Samples of COVID-19 (acute and convalescent) were obtained from the United States, Italy and Spain. PBMCs, B-cell-depleted T cells, or T cells provided the cDNA or gDNA that made up the material.

The CDR3 sequence is 15 residues long. Per the germline V gene, CDR1 is MDHEN and CDR2 is SYDVKM. The V and J ends lost 6 bases and 6 bases respectively, with 15 bases between them. In the original workflow: The assay estimated nucleated cells by amplifying reference gene primers. Assay: immunoSEQ multiplex PCR; the TCRdb copy retains only in-frame clones and omits some. Clone size and V and J calls were adopted from that table, with D and trimming inferred from the DNA. Altogether around 380,000 clones are present, roughly four fifths being singletons, with the ten largest covering about 1.2%. Sequenced input: peripheral blood. The genes are TRBV28 and TRBJ1-6; D remains unclear. The sequence came from a human donor with acute or convalescent COVID-19. The donor label of this sample is uncertain. The CDR3: CASRFRGSSNSPLHF. CDR3 DNA sequence: TGTGCCAGCAGATTCCGAGGGAGTAGTAATTCACCCCTCCACTTT.